The 9 T cell receptor beta chains below all came from one sample that was sequenced in a study of PD-L1 blockade in urothelial cancer. The repertoire was sequenced with immunoSEQ multiplex PCR; TCRdb's copy has only in-frame clones and lacks some. The sample includes 50,000 or so clones, approximately 85% seen only once; the top ten take 1.5% to 2%. Time point denoted: peripheral blood 6 weeks after treatment start. The material was PBMCs, obtained around atezolizumab (anti-PD-L1) treatment. The receptors derive from a man aged 45 to 65 with urothelial cancer.

J is TRBJ1-6 and V is TRBV30; D is possibly TRBD1 (6 bases). The CDR3 sequence is 15 residues long. V gave up 2 bases and J gave up 7 bases, with 15 bases separating them. Germline lookup yields CDR1 GTSNPN and CDR2 SVGIG (reference sequence). The CDR3 is CAWSPARGANSPLHF. The CDR3 nucleotides are TGTGCCTGGAGTCCCGCCCGGGGGGCGAATTCACCCCTCCACTTT.

The chain joins TRBV30 to TRBJ1-3; D is perhaps TRBD1 (5 bases). This CDR3 spans 14 amino acids. Looked up from germline, CDR1 is GTSNPN and CDR2 is SVGIG (reference sequence). V was shortened by 4 bases and J by 2 bases, with 12 bases between the two germline ends. CDR3 in amino acids: CAWNSGIPGNTIYF. The CDR3 bases are TGTGCCTGGAATTCAGGGATCCCTGGAAACACCATATATTTT.

The CDR3 is CASSLRWGQGTDEQFF. For the CDR3, the DNA is TGTGCCAGCAGCTTACGGTGGGGACAGGGGACTGATGAGCAGTTCTTC. The chain has TRBV11-2 and TRBJ2-1, with 10 bases aligning to TRBD1. Germline trimming cut 2 bases from V and 8 bases from J; bases unmatched to any gene: 9. The CDR3 extends over 16 amino acids. Germline V gene sequence: CDR1 SGHAT, CDR2 FQNNGV.

The V and J genes are TRBV5-1 and TRBJ2-1; TRBD2 agrees at 9 bases. With 3 bases clipped from V and 7 bases from J, the junction kept 5 bases outside the gene matches. Germline V gene sequence: CDR1 SGHRS, CDR2 YFSETQ. The CDR3 consists of 14 residues. The DNA for the CDR3 is TGCGCCAGCAGCTCACCGGGACTAGCAAATGAGCAGTTCTTC. Encoded protein: CASSSPGLANEQFF.

This clone was counted only a few times. The rearrangement joins TRBV7-9 to TRBJ2-1, with D perhaps TRBD2 (7 bases). Trimming removed 1 base from V and 6 bases from J, with 16 bases in between. Germline values: CDR1 SEHNR, CDR2 FQNEAQ (reference sequence). The CDR3 runs 16 residues. As DNA, the CDR3 is TGTGCCAGCAGCTTAGGTCGGGGGGCTAGGGGCAATGAGCAGTTCTTC. Its translation is CASSLGRGARGNEQFF.

This chain joins TRBV29-1 and TRBJ1-4, with a weak D call TRBD1 (5 bases). CDR3 size: 14 residues. The V gene lost 0 bases and the J gene lost 12 bases, with 17 bases spanning the gap. Germline CDR1 and CDR2: SQVTM and ANQGSEA. The chain's CDR3 is CSVEDHGDSGELFF. DNA of the CDR3: TGCAGCGTTGAAGATCACGGGGATTCGGGGGAACTGTTTTTT.

J is TRBJ1-2 and V is TRBV9; D possibly corresponds to TRBD1 (5 bases). The CDR3 consists of 11 residues. Germline V lookup: CDR1 SGDLS, CDR2 YYNGEE. The V and J ends lost 5 bases and 5 bases respectively, with 7 bases between them. CDR3 sequence: CASRGPYGYTF. CDR3 nucleotide sequence: TGTGCCAGCAGGGGGCCTTATGGCTACACCTTC.

A single count supports this clone. The chain has TRBV5-6 and TRBJ1-5; D perhaps matches TRBD1 (5 bases). The CDR3 extends over 16 amino acids. V was clipped by 0 bases and J by 0 bases, with 10 bases between them. From germline, CDR1 is SGHDT and CDR2 YYEEEE. The CDR3 protein is CASSLAQGDSNQPQHF. The CDR3 DNA reads as TGTGCCAGCAGCTTGGCGCAGGGCGATAGCAATCAGCCCCAGCATTTT.

V usage is TRBV27 and J usage is TRBJ2-1; no clear D. The germline CDR1 and CDR2 sequences are MNHEY and SMNVEV (reference sequence). The CDR3 spans 14 residues. Trimming removed 3 bases at V and 8 bases at J, with 14 bases between. The CDR3 sequence: CASSFPEKPHEQFF. Written as DNA, the CDR3 is TGTGCCAGCAGTTTCCCAGAAAAACCGCATGAGCAGTTCTTC.